Reported below is one T cell receptor (beta chain). Antigen unknown. The template for TCR beta VDJ and CDR3 sequence profiling was genomic DNA. TCRdb re-derived calls from the reads in MiXCR, one entry per CDR3 protein. The data contain more than 150,000 distinct CDR3 sequences, 40% to 55% of them singletons. This sample stems from a study of CD8+CD57+ T cells in acquired aplastic anemia. Study information: Quantities of DNA derived from sorted CD4+ and CD8+ cells averaged around 3 ug. Findings and caveats of the study: Some 31 sequences, all CD8+ CDR3, were shared between patients and controls. The study found no significant CD8+ Simpson's diversity difference between patients and controls.

All sequencing subjects had displayed CD8+CD57+ cell expansion on flow cytometry. With no exception, the patients had severe acquired aplastic anemia. V lost 5 bases to trimming and J lost 1 base, with 13 bases between them. The CDR3 covers 15 residues. Germline assignment: CDR1 LNHNV and CDR2 YYDKDF (reference sequence). Sequencing used sorted CD4+, CD8+, or CD8+CD57+ T cells (not recorded which) from PBMCs. This sequence joins TRBV15 and TRBJ2-3; tentative D call: TRBD2 (6 bases). This receptor was identified in a human donor with aplastic anemia. CDR3 loop: CATSSRRERTDTQYF. CDR3 DNA sequence: TGTGCCACCAGCTCTAGGAGGGAGCGCACAGATACGCAGTATTTT.